The present entry profiles one T cell receptor beta chain with its context. This CDR3 spans 16 amino acids. Germline lookup yields CDR1 MNHNS and CDR2 SASEGT. V lost 2 bases, J lost 1 base, and 6 bases stayed unmatched. The data were obtained in a study of OX40 agonist ivuxolimab in advanced cancers. This table comes from immunoSEQ multiplex PCR, and its TCRdb copy is limited to in-frame clones, with some not included. The table lists roughly 88,000 clones, approximately 89% of them singletons, with about 4.5% in the top ten. This TCR was sampled from an adult with an advanced solid tumor such as melanoma, head and neck, liver or kidney cancer. V usage is TRBV6-1 and J usage is TRBJ2-3, with 7 bases lining up with TRBD2. Sequencing was performed on CD4+ or CD8+ T cells sorted from blood, taken in a trial of the OX40 agonist ivuxolimab. Written as DNA, the CDR3 is TGTGCCAGCAGTGAAATTCTAGCGGCCGGCACAGATACGCAGTATTTT. It is translated as CASSEILAAGTDTQYF.